This TCR beta chain was captured by sequencing in a study of response to subunit inactivated influenza vaccine. One entry per CDR3 protein results from TCRdb running MiXCR on the RT-PCR reads. The sample contains 530,000 or so distinct CDR3 sequences, 12% to 15% of which appear only once. The study, taken as a whole, reports: A suggestion made by the authors is that each seasonal influenza vaccination recruits few new T cells.

The V and J ends lost 5 bases and 1 base, in that order; junction bases with no gene match: 5. The germline V gene encodes CDR1 MNHEY and CDR2 SVGEGT. The CDR3 contains 16 residues. A note on this clonotype: Its antigen is undetermined.

Material: PBMCs from blood, obtained approximately 12 days after vaccination. The sequence was collected from a man aged 50-60 years who received an inactivated influenza vaccine. V and J are TRBV6-2 or TRBV6-3 and TRBJ2-5; TRBD2 matches at 12 bases. The CDR3 region is CASSPPTSGSQETQYF. The CDR3 DNA reads TGTGCCAGCAGTCCCCCGACTAGCGGGAGCCAAGAGACCCAGTACTTC.